The present T cell receptor beta chain was sequenced within a study of blood T cell repertoires in acute mononucleosis (dated by TCRdb to about 2020). With regard to the full study: Convalescent samples, which represented the memory response, were taken 5 to 8 months after the acute presentation. The mean blood EBV load was 3.5 to 4 log10 genome copies per million B cells in acute infection and about 2.6 at convalescence. General study outcomes and caveats: For BRLF1 (YVL-BR), TCRalpha CDR3 motifs played a dominant role and TCRbeta a minimal role in TCR repertoire selection. The cohort comprised only three donors, so group averages rested on very few individuals. Because only a fraction of each donor's blood was analyzed, sampling error might partly explain the low overlap between acute and convalescent clonotypes. Persistence into convalescence was observed for only roughly 9.4% of unique acute clonotypes, yet most of the response was made up by these persisting clonotypes, and the remaining acute clonotypes were seemingly replaced by new diverse de novo clonotypes.

Via the germline V gene, CDR1 is SQVTM and CDR2 ANQGSEA. The cysteine opens and the phenylalanine closes a CDR3 of 21 amino acids. The read is trimmed to its CDR3 DNA, 63 bases read in frame from base 1. For TCR profiling, total RNA from at least 9,000 sorted tetramer+ CD8 T cells was reverse transcribed into cDNA. CDR3 regions were PCR-amplified with primers annealing to V and J regions, and unique molecular identifiers were added to track templates. Profiling of the TCRalpha and TCRbeta chains was done on the immunoSEQ platform, including the sequencing and error-correction standards of that platform. Turning to the authors' computational methods: Clonal copy numbers were corrected for sequencing and PCR errors, and CDR3s were defined per IMGT conventions. Only productive rearrangements were analyzed, using immunoSEQ Analyzer versions 2.0 and 3.0, with gene-pairing frequencies processed further in Microsoft Excel. Circos plots were used to visualize V-J pairings, and MEME plus a custom motifSearch program were used to find CDR3 motifs. The probability of generation of TCR sequences was calculated using the OLGA algorithm. Clonotypes seen at both visits were designated persistent, clonotypes seen only acutely were designated nonpersistent, and clonotypes seen only at convalescence were designated de novo. A public TCR was defined as an amino acid clonotype used by more than one donor. Imported from immuneACCESS, the table was reduced by TCRdb to in-frame sequences with V and J called. These copies leave out some clones; in studies compared against another copy, an unresolved V gene accounts for under half, and the cause of the remainder is not known. V and J calls plus clone size are reproduced from that table; the DNA served to infer D and trimming. The sample data list 1,500 or so clones, and about 23% of these were observed just once. About a third of the sample rests with the top ten.

Sample time point, as interpreted from the label and publication: convalescence about 6 months (5-8 months) after acute presentation (visit 7). Over the course of primary infection, this study followed CD8 T cell responses against two immunodominant EBV epitopes, BRLF1 109 (YVL-BR) and BMLF1 280 (GLC-BM). A positive serum heterophile antibody test and EBV viral capsid antigen-specific IgM indicated primary EBV infection. Magnetic positive selection (MACS) was first used to enrich total CD8 T cells from PBMCs. Live CD3+ CD8+ tetramer+ cells were sorted on a FACSAria III to over 85% purity. A PE-conjugated tetramer loaded with the BRLF1 109-117 peptide was used to sort the cells. TCR repertoires of EBV epitope-specific CD8 T cells were deep-sequenced directly ex vivo after tetramer sorting, at acute infection and at convalescence. Donors were a few people aged about 18 to 29 with clinical acute infectious mononucleosis and laboratory evidence of primary EBV infection. Heparinized peripheral blood was collected once when donors presented clinically with mononucleosis symptoms and a second time roughly 6 months afterward. PBMCs were isolated by Ficoll-Paque density gradient centrifugation.

This clone has just a few counts. A far larger clone is just one base off, so this is likely a read error. Other DNA sequences within the sample encode an identical CDR3. The V and J genes are TRBV29-1 and TRBJ2-1, and 13 bases in between align with TRBD2. This receptor was taken from a woman between 18 and 29 years old with infectious mononucleosis caused by EBV. Sequencing used EBV YVL epitope tetramer+ CD8+ T cells sorted from PBMCs, obtained during convalescence from infectious mononucleosis. Per the publication, the cell subset or site label means: CD8 T cells binding a tetramer with EBV BRLF1 109-117 peptide (YVL-BR). The CDR3 has the sequence CSVGGTGSGTSGAYSYNELFF. The DNA sequence reads TGCAGCGTAGGAGGGACAGGGTCCGGGACTAGCGGGGCATACTCCTACAATGAGCTGTTCTTC.